The 31 T cell receptor beta chains given below trace back to one sample, sequenced in a study of graft-versus-host responses after intestinal transplantation. Sequencing was performed with immunoSEQ multiplex PCR; in TCRdb, only in-frame clones are kept and a portion is missing. In the table there are 35,000 to 40,000 clones, around 83% of which are singletons. The input for sequencing was PBMCs, taken 1070 days after transplant. Receptors originate from a human patient who received an intestinal transplant, so some T cells may come from the graft donor.

The chain has TRBV11-2 and TRBJ1-2, with D maybe TRBD1 (6 bases). The V gene lost 1 base and the J gene lost 0 bases, with 12 bases spanning the gap. Per germline, CDR1 SGHAT and CDR2 FQNNGV. The CDR3 is made up of 16 amino acids. The DNA for the CDR3 is TGTGCCAGCAGCTTAGTATCGGCAGGGGCTAACTATGGCTACACCTTC. This encodes CASSLVSAGANYGYTF.

The rearrangement uses TRBV11-2 and TRBJ1-1; no clear D gene. The CDR3 runs to 13 residues. CDR1 is SGHAT and CDR2 is FQNNGV in the germline V gene. The V and J ends lost 1 base and 1 base respectively, with 4 bases between them. The chain's CDR3 is CASSLAENTEAFF. In nucleotides, the CDR3 is TGTGCCAGCAGCTTAGCTGAGAACACTGAAGCTTTCTTT.

This clone showed up just once. Other DNA variants within this sample encode the same CDR3. The rearrangement uses TRBV28 and TRBJ1-3; the D gene is possibly TRBD1 (5 bases). The V gene's germline CDR1 is MDHEN and CDR2 SYDVKM. V lost 2 bases to trimming and J lost 7 bases, with 9 bases between them. The CDR3 has 13 amino acids. CDR3 sequence reads: CASSLNAGNTIYF. The CDR3 DNA reads TGTGCCAGCAGTTTAAATGCAGGGAACACCATATATTTT.

This chain connects TRBV4-1 to TRBJ2-7, with D hard to call. Per germline, CDR1 MGHRA and CDR2 YSYEKL. The CDR3 loop spans 15 amino acids. Deletions cut 0 bases from V and 3 bases from J, with 12 bases between. In DNA form, the CDR3 reads TGCGCCAGCAGCCAAGAGGGCAGCTACAGCTACGAGCAGTACTTC. This sequence encodes CASSQEGSYSYEQYF.

V is TRBV6-1 and J is TRBJ1-1; 7 bases align to TRBD1. V lost 4 bases to trimming and J lost 4 bases; unmatched junction nucleotides: 6. From germline, CDR1 is MNHNS and CDR2 SASEGT. CDR3 length: 14 amino acids. The CDR3 loop is CASSANRGSTEAFF. CDR3 in DNA: TGTGCCAGCAGTGCCAACAGGGGAAGCACTGAAGCTTTCTTT.

CDR3 DNA: TGTGCCAGCAGTTACACCACGACTGGGACTAGCGGGTACGAGCAGTACTTC. This gives the protein CASSYTTTGTSGYEQYF. The chain is built from TRBV28 and TRBJ2-7, with TRBD2 matching 12 bases. Germline V gives CDR1 MDHEN, CDR2 SYDVKM. V gave up 4 bases and J gave up 4 bases; unmatched junction bases: 11. CDR3 length equals 17 residues.

This clone showed up just a few times. The chain carries TRBV7-8 and TRBJ2-7, with TRBD1 as a possible D gene (5 bases). Between the trimmed V and J ends, which lost 2 bases and 2 bases, there was a span of 10 bases. Germline lookup yields CDR1 SGHVS and CDR2 FQNEAQ. The CDR3 sequence is 14 residues long. CDR3 nucleotide sequence: TGTGCCAGCAGCTTAACCCAGGGAACCTACGAGCAGTACTTC. Translation: CASSLTQGTYEQYF.

V and J are TRBV6-5 and TRBJ1-1; D is perhaps TRBD1 (6 bases). This CDR3 comprises 15 residues. V dropped 4 bases and J dropped 0 bases, with 12 bases sitting between them. Germline V CDR1 and CDR2: MNHEY, SVGAGI. CDR3 nucleotides: TGTGCCAGCAGTTCACGGACAGCCTTGAACACTGAAGCTTTCTTT. Its translation: CASSSRTALNTEAFF.

The chain couples TRBV27 to TRBJ2-7; 10 positions agree with TRBD2. Germline values: CDR1 MNHEY, CDR2 SMNVEV (reference sequence). Trimming cost V 3 bases and J 7 bases; bases outside gene matches: 12. This CDR3 comprises 16 residues. CDR3 amino acids: CASSFWASGGLGEQYF. In DNA, the CDR3 is TGTGCCAGCAGTTTTTGGGCTAGCGGGGGCCTGGGAGAGCAGTACTTC.

The chain is built from TRBV18 and TRBJ1-5; no clear D gene. This CDR3 has 14 residues. Per the germline V gene, CDR1 is KGHSH and CDR2 is LQKENI. The V end lost 6 bases, the J end lost 3 bases, and 12 bases lay between the germline ends. The CDR3 protein is CASSGGRDNQPQHF. CDR3 nucleotide sequence: TGTGCCAGCTCCGGCGGACGGGACAATCAGCCCCAGCATTTT.

The gene calls are TRBV7-2 and TRBJ2-7, with TRBD2 matching 9 bases. The junction had 11 bases not matched to a gene; V was cut back by 5 bases and J by 6 bases. This CDR3 is built from 15 residues. Germline V CDR1 and CDR2: SGHTA, FQGNSA. DNA of the CDR3: TGTGCCAGCAGCCCAACCTCGGGACTAGCAGTCGAGCAGTACTTC. This encodes CASSPTSGLAVEQYF.

The chain uses TRBV6-1 and TRBJ2-5, with 9 nucleotides matching TRBD2. The J call is uncertain, as TRBJ2-7 better fits the DNA end. The CDR3 has 15 amino acids. CDR1 and CDR2 (germline): MNHNS, SASEGT. DNA for the CDR3: TGTGCCAGCAGTGACTCGGCGGGAGGGCACGACGAGCAGTACTTC. Translated: CASSDSAGGHDEQYF.

The V call is TRBV2, the J call TRBJ2-7; TRBD2 aligns across 7 bases. The CDR3 has 12 residues. J gave up 1 base and V 10 bases, and 4 bases lay outside the gene matches. Germline loops: CDR1 SNHLY, CDR2 FYNNEI. CDR3 region: CATRTSSYEQYF. The DNA of the CDR3 is TGTGCCACTAGGACTAGTTCCTACGAGCAGTACTTC.

The genes are TRBV5-4 and TRBJ1-4; 7 bases fit TRBD1. This CDR3 is built from 18 residues. Germline CDR1 and CDR2: SGHNT and YYREEE (reference sequence). Trimming took 5 bases from V and 0 from J; bases not matched to a gene: 13. CDR3 nucleotide sequence: TGTGCCAGCAGACGGGGCCAGGGGGTGTTGGCAACTAATGAAAAACTGTTTTTT. Amino acid sequence: CASRRGQGVLATNEKLFF.

The chain joins TRBV13 to TRBJ2-5; 13 nucleotides agree with TRBD2. V was clipped by 5 bases and J by 5 bases; unmatched bases: 5. This CDR3 contains 15 residues. Germline lookup yields CDR1 PRHDT and CDR2 FYEKMQ (reference sequence). As DNA, the CDR3 is TGTGCCAGCAGCAGACGGACTAGCGGGAGTGAGACCCAGTACTTC. Translating it yields CASSRRTSGSETQYF.

The V call is TRBV13, the J call TRBJ1-1; D gene unclear. Germline V gene data show CDR1 as PRHDT and CDR2 as FYEKMQ (reference sequence). V lost 5 bases and J 1 base, leaving 11 bases between the germline ends. CDR3 length: 14 amino acids. CDR3 sequence (DNA): TGTGCCAGCAGCCTGCGGGCCCCGAACACTGAAGCTTTCTTT. Translating gives CASSLRAPNTEAFF.

The V and J genes are TRBV4-2 and TRBJ2-1, with D perhaps matching TRBD1 (6 bases). The CDR3 is 16 residues long. Trimming shortened V by 0 bases and J by 0 bases, and 9 bases separated the two germline ends. Germline values: CDR1 LGHNA, CDR2 YNFKEQ. The CDR3 sequence is CASSQEGAGSYNEQFF. CDR3 in DNA: TGTGCCAGCAGCCAAGAGGGGGCCGGCTCCTACAATGAGCAGTTCTTC.

The CDR3 region is CSETGGTEAFF. In nucleotides, the CDR3 is TGCAGCGAGACAGGGGGCACTGAAGCTTTCTTT. This sequence joins TRBV29-1 and TRBJ1-1; 9 positions agree with TRBD1. V was clipped by 7 bases and J by 4 bases; unmatched bases: 1. The CDR3 contains 11 residues. The germline CDR1 and CDR2 sequences are SQVTM and ANQGSEA.

This clone was observed a single time. The gene calls are TRBV6-6 and TRBJ1-1; weak D call: TRBD1 (6 bases). This CDR3 region has 14 residues. CDR1 MNHNY and CDR2 SVGAGI come from the germline V gene (reference sequence). V dropped 7 bases and J dropped 1 base, with 13 bases sitting between them. The CDR3 here is CASTEGTRNTEAFF. As DNA, the CDR3 is TGTGCCAGCACCGAGGGGACACGGAACACTGAAGCTTTCTTT.

The chain links TRBV27 to TRBJ1-5; D remains unclear. Germline CDR1 and CDR2: MNHEY and SMNVEV (reference sequence). CDR3 length equals 13 residues. V lost 6 bases and J 1 base, leaving 7 bases between the germline ends. In DNA form, the CDR3 reads TGTGCCAGCAGGATAGGGAGCAATCAGCCCCAGCATTTT. Its protein product is CASRIGSNQPQHF.

The chain is built from TRBV15 and TRBJ1-5, with TRBD1 as a possible D gene (5 bases). The CDR3 spans 20 residues. V was cut by 2 bases and J by 4 bases, with 27 bases left in between. Looked up from germline, CDR1 is LNHNV and CDR2 is YYDKDF (reference sequence). The CDR3 spells CATSRFARAVVRRFNQPQHF. CDR3 coding DNA: TGTGCCACCAGCAGATTTGCCAGGGCGGTAGTAAGGAGGTTTAATCAGCCCCAGCATTTT.

The table lists this clone with a count of one. The CDR3 sequence: CASSIPPGQGAGANYGYTF. Written as DNA, the CDR3 is TGTGCCAGCAGTATCCCTCCGGGACAGGGGGCCGGGGCTAACTATGGCTACACCTTC. The chain recombines TRBV28 with TRBJ1-2; 12 bases align to TRBD1. The CDR3 is 19 residues long. V was clipped by 5 bases and J by 0 bases; unmatched bases: 13. CDR1 and CDR2 from the germline V gene are MDHEN and SYDVKM.

The chain uses TRBV5-4 and TRBJ2-1; a weak D match, TRBD2 (6 bases). The germline gives CDR1 SGHNT, CDR2 YYREEE (reference sequence). The length of the CDR3 is 16 residues. Trimming removed 4 bases from V and 6 bases from J, with 20 bases in between. DNA of the CDR3: TGTGCCAGCAGCCCAGGCGGTGGGAGGTCTCTCAATGAGCAGTTCTTC. Amino acid sequence: CASSPGGGRSLNEQFF.

The chain joins TRBV19 to TRBJ2-1, with TRBD2 matching over 9 bases. The CDR3 sequence is 13 residues long. Germline V gene lookup returns CDR1 LNHDA and CDR2 SQIVND (reference sequence). V shed 5 bases, J shed 4 bases, and the junction held 0 bases outside the gene matches. The CDR3 region has the DNA TGTGCCAGTAGTCTAGCGGGATACAATGAGCAGTTCTTC. It translates to CASSLAGYNEQFF.

The V gene is TRBV7-9, the J gene TRBJ2-5; 9 bases map to TRBD1. The J call may be faulty, since TRBJ2-7 better matches the DNA end. CDR1 SEHNR and CDR2 FQNEAQ come from the germline V gene (reference sequence). This CDR3 has 14 amino acids. Here the CDR3 reads CASSSGTGMGEQYF. CDR3 DNA: TGTGCCAGCAGCTCCGGGACAGGGATGGGCGAGCAGTACTTC.

The CDR3 nucleotides are TGTGCCAGCAGCGTAGAAGGTGGGAGATATACGCAGTATTTT. This sequence encodes CASSVEGGRYTQYF. The gene calls are TRBV9 and TRBJ2-3, with D possibly TRBD2 on 5 matching bases. The CDR3 has 14 amino acids. V was clipped by 0 bases and J by 7 bases, with 12 bases between them. Germline CDR1 reads SGDLS; CDR2 reads YYNGEE.

In the case of this clone: This may arise from a read error, as a much more abundant clone is one base away. In nucleotides, the CDR3 is TGTACCAGCAGCTTTGAGGGGGACACTGAAGCTTTCTTT. The encoded protein is CTSSFEGDTEAFF. This chain links TRBV5-4 with TRBJ1-1; D is possibly TRBD1 (6 bases). Germline V gene data show CDR1 as SGHNT and CDR2 as YYREEE (reference sequence). The CDR3 consists of 13 residues. Looking up the rest from reference TRBV5-4 and TRBJ1-1 gives the full variable domain: ETGVTQSPTHLIKTRGQQVTLRCSSQSGHNTVSWYQQALGQGPQFIFQYYREEENGRGNFPPRFSGLQFPNYSSELNVNALELDDSALYLCTSSFEGDTEAFFGQGTRLTVV.

The V call is TRBV28, the J call TRBJ1-2, with D unresolved. Germline V gene sequence: CDR1 MDHEN, CDR2 SYDVKM. V was cut by 7 bases and J by 2 bases, with 8 bases left in between. This CDR3 has 12 residues. CDR3 sequence reads: CASNAANYGYTF. The CDR3, as DNA: TGTGCCAGCAATGCGGCGAACTATGGCTACACCTTC.

This sequence joins TRBV7-6 and TRBJ1-1, with D possibly matching TRBD1 (5 bases). V lost 1 base to trimming and J lost 4 bases, with 7 bases between them. There are 13 residues in the CDR3. Germline V CDR1 and CDR2: SGHVS, FNYEAQ. The CDR3 nucleotides are TGTGCCAGCAGCTTAGGGGGGGGCACTGAAGCTTTCTTT. Residues: CASSLGGGTEAFF.

This chain links TRBV7-3 with TRBJ2-2; the D gene is possibly TRBD2 (6 bases). Trimming left V 5 bases short and J 8 bases short, with 12 bases between. Germline V CDR1 and CDR2: SGHTA, FQGTGA. The CDR3 consists of 13 residues. The CDR3 spells CASSNLATGELFF. CDR3 DNA: TGTGCCAGCAGCAATCTAGCGACTGGGGAGCTGTTTTTT.

Within the sample, this clone is large (0.1 to 1%). The CDR3, as DNA: TGTGCCAGCAGCCCGACCGGGGAGCTGTTTTTT. Translation gives CASSPTGELFF. The chain has TRBV11-2 and TRBJ2-2, with no clear D. The CDR3 consists of 11 residues. The V end lost 5 bases, the J end lost 5 bases, and 3 bases lay between the germline ends. Germline CDR1 SGHAT, CDR2 FQNNGV. Drawing the rest from reference TRBV11-2 and TRBJ2-2, the complete variable domain is EAGVAQSPRYKIIEKRQSVAFWCNPISGHATLYWYQQILGQGPKLLIQFQNNGVVDDSQLPKDRFSAERLKGVDSTLKIQPAKLEDSAVYLCASSPTGELFFGEGSRLTVL.